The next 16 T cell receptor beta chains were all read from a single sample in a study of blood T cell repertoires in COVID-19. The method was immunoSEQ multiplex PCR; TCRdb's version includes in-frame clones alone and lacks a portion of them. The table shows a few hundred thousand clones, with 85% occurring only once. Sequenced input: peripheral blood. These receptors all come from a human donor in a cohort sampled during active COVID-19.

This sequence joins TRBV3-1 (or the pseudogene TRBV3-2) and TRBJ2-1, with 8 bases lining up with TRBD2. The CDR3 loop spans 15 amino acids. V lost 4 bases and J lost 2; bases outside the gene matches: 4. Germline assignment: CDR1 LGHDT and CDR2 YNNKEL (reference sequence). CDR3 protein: CASSPLRGAYNEQFF. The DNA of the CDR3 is TGTGCCAGCAGCCCCCTGCGGGGGGCCTACAATGAGCAGTTCTTC.

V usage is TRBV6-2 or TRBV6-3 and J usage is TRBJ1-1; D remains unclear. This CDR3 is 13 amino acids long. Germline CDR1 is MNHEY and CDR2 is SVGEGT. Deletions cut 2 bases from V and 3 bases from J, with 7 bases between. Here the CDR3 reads CASSYPTDTEAFF. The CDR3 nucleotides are TGTGCCAGCAGTTACCCAACAGACACTGAAGCTTTCTTT.

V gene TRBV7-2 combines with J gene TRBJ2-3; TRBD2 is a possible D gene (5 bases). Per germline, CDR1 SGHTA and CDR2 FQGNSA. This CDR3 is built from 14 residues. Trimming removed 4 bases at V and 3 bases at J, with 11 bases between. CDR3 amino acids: CASSSTWETDTQYF. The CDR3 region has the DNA TGTGCCAGCAGCTCCACCTGGGAGACAGATACGCAGTATTTT.

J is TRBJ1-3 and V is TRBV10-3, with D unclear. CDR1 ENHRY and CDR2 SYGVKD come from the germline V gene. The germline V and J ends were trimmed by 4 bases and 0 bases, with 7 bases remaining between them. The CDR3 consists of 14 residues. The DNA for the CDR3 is TGTGCCATCAGTGCCCGTAGCTCTGGAAACACCATATATTTT. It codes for CAISARSSGNTIYF.

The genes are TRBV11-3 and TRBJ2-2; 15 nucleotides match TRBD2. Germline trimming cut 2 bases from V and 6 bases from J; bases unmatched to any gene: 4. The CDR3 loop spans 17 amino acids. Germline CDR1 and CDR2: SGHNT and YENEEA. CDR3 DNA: TGTGCCAGCAGCTTATGGACTAGCGGGGGGGTTCCCGGGGAGCTGTTTTTT. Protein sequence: CASSLWTSGGVPGELFF.

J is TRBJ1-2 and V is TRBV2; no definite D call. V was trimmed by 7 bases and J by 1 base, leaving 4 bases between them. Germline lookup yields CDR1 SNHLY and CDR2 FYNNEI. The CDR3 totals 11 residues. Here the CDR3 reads CASIDNYGYTF. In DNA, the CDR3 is TGTGCCAGCATAGATAACTATGGCTACACCTTC.

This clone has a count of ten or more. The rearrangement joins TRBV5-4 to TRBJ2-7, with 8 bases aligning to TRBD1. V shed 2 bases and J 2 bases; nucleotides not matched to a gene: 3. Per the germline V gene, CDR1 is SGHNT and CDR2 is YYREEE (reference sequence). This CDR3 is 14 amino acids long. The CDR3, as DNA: TGTGCCAGCAGCTTATCGGACAGGGCCTACGAGCAGTACTTC. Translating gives CASSLSDRAYEQYF.

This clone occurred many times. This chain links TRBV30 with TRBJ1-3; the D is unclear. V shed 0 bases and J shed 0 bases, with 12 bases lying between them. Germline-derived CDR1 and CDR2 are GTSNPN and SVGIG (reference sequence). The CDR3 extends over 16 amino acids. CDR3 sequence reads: CAWSVSRFSSGNTIYF. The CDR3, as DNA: TGTGCCTGGAGTGTCTCTAGGTTCAGCTCTGGAAACACCATATATTTT.

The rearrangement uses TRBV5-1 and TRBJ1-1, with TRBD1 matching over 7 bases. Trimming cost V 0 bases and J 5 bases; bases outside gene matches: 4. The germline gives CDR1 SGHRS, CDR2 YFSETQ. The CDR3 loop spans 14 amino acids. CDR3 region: CASSLVGRGTEAFF. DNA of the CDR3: TGCGCCAGCAGCTTGGTGGGCAGGGGGACTGAAGCTTTCTTT.

CDR3 residues: CASRGGGYEQFF. Here the CDR3 DNA reads TGTGCCAGCAGAGGCGGGGGGTATGAGCAGTTCTTC. V gene TRBV2 combines with J gene TRBJ2-1; 8 positions match TRBD2. This CDR3 is 12 amino acids long. J was trimmed by 8 bases and V by 6 bases; bases with no gene match: 3. Germline V gene lookup returns CDR1 SNHLY and CDR2 FYNNEI. Combining the CDR3 with reference TRBV2 and TRBJ2-1 gives the whole variable domain EPEVTQTPSHQVTQMGQEVILRCVPISNHLYFYWYRQILGQKVEFLVSFYNNEISEKSEIFDDQFSVERPDGSNFTLKIRSTKLEDSAMYFCASRGGGYEQFFGPGTRLTVL.

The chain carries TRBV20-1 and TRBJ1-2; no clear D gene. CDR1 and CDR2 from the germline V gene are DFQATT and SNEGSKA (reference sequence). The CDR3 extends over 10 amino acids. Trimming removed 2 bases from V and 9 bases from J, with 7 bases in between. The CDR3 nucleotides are TGCAGTGCTAGACAGGAAAGCTACACCTTC. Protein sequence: CSARQESYTF.

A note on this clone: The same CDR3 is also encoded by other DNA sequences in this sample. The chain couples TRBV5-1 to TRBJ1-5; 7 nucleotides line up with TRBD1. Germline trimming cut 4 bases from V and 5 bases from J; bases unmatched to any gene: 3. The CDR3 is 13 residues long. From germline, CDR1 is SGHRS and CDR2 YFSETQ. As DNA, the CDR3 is TGCGCCAGCAGCCTAGGGGGCGATCAGCCCCAGCATTTT. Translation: CASSLGGDQPQHF.

The CDR3 loop reads CAWTYGGGGQETQYF. The CDR3 region has the DNA TGTGCCTGGACCTATGGCGGGGGGGGCCAAGAGACCCAGTACTTC. This chain connects TRBV30 to TRBJ2-5; 9 bases map to TRBD2. The junction had 7 bases not matched to a gene; V was cut back by 4 bases and J by 1 base. The CDR3 runs to 15 residues. The germline gives CDR1 GTSNPN, CDR2 SVGIG (reference sequence).

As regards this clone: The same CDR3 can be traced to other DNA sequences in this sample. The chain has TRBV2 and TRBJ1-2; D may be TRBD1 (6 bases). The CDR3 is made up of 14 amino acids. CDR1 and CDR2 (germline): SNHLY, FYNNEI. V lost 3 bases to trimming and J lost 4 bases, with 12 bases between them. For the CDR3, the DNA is TGTGCCAGCAGTGAGACTGGGGGCGGCTATGGCTACACCTTC. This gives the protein CASSETGGGYGYTF.

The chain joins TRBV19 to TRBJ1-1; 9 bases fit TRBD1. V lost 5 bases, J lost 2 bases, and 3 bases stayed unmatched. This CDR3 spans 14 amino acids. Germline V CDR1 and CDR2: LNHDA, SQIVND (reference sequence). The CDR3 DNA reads TGTGCCAGTAGTTGGACAGGGGTCAACACTGAAGCTTTCTTT. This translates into CASSWTGVNTEAFF.

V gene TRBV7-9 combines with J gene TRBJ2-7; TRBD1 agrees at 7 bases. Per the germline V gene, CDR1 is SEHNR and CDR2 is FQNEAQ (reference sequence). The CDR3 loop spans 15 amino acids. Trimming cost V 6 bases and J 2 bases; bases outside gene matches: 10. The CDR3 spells CASSYGQALTYEQYF. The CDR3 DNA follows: TGTGCCAGCAGTTACGGACAGGCACTTACCTACGAGCAGTACTTC.